Listed below are T cell receptor beta chains from one sample, sequenced in a study of identical twins. TCRdb fed the 5' RACE reads into MiXCR, producing one record per CDR3 protein. The sample yields around 650,000 distinct CDR3 sequences, 7.1% seen once. A further study also used this sample, focusing on yellow fever vaccine responses in identical twins.

Material: PBMCs. These receptors came from a woman in her late teens or twenties in good health. CDR3s include the opening cysteine and the closing phenylalanine or tryptophan. The order of the fields is D gene, clone size, J gene, V gene, CDR3 protein, CDR3 DNA. D genes are given only for firm matches. Size is omitted from some rows. Given values are once, few, many or a class for expanded clones.

D gene: NA; clone size: few; J gene: TRBJ1-5; V gene: TRBV6-1; CDR3 protein: CASSTSRGNQPQHF; CDR3 DNA: TGTGCCAGCAGTACCTCCAGGGGAAATCAGCCCCAGCATTTT
D gene: TRBD1; clone size: many; J gene: TRBJ2-1; V gene: TRBV7-9; CDR3 protein: CASSLGDSRTYNEQFF; CDR3 DNA: TGTGCCAGCAGCTTAGGGGACAGTCGCACCTACAATGAGCAGTTCTTC
D gene: NA; clone size: many; J gene: TRBJ2-7; V gene: TRBV20-1; CDR3 protein: CSARGQGYEQYF; CDR3 DNA: TGCAGTGCTAGGGGCCAGGGCTACGAGCAGTACTTC
D gene: TRBD2; clone size: NA; J gene: TRBJ2-5; V gene: TRBV6-5; CDR3 protein: CASSYRGSRETQYF; CDR3 DNA: TGTGCCAGCAGTTACCGCGGGAGCCGAGAGACCCAGTACTTC
D gene: TRBD2; clone size: NA; J gene: TRBJ2-7; V gene: TRBV20-1; CDR3 protein: CSAREASGIYEQYF; CDR3 DNA: TGCAGTGCTAGAGAGGCTAGCGGAATCTACGAGCAGTACTTC
D gene: NA; clone size: NA; J gene: TRBJ2-3; V gene: TRBV12-3/TRBV12-4; CDR3 protein: CASSHRAGPSTDTQYF; CDR3 DNA: TGTGCCAGCAGCCATCGGGCGGGACCCAGCACAGATACGCAGTATTTT
D gene: NA; clone size: many; J gene: TRBJ2-1; V gene: TRBV14; CDR3 protein: CASSRHRALYNEQFF; CDR3 DNA: TGTGCCAGCAGCCGACACAGGGCTTTATACAATGAGCAGTTCTTC
D gene: TRBD1; clone size: NA; J gene: TRBJ1-5; V gene: TRBV12-3/TRBV12-4; CDR3 protein: CASSQGQAWGAQPQHF; CDR3 DNA: TGTGCCAGCAGTCAAGGACAGGCATGGGGGGCTCAGCCCCAGCATTTT
D gene: NA; clone size: many; J gene: TRBJ2-2; V gene: TRBV29-1; CDR3 protein: CSVEGRVGELFF; CDR3 DNA: TGCAGCGTTGAAGGGCGGGTAGGGGAGCTGTTTTTT
D gene: NA; clone size: NA; J gene: TRBJ2-3; V gene: TRBV10-3; CDR3 protein: CAISLRADTQYF; CDR3 DNA: TGTGCCATCAGCCTTAGGGCAGATACGCAGTATTTT
D gene: TRBD1; clone size: NA; J gene: TRBJ1-2; V gene: TRBV7-8; CDR3 protein: CASSRTGEHYGYTF; CDR3 DNA: TGTGCCAGCAGCCGGACAGGGGAACACTATGGCTACACCTTC
D gene: TRBD2; clone size: many; J gene: TRBJ2-3; V gene: TRBV3-1; CDR3 protein: CASSHFSGGATDTQYF; CDR3 DNA: TGTGCCAGCAGCCACTTCAGCGGGGGGGCGACAGATACGCAGTATTTT
D gene: NA; clone size: many; J gene: TRBJ2-5; V gene: TRBV6-1; CDR3 protein: CASRDTQGSETQYF; CDR3 DNA: TGTGCCAGCAGAGACACCCAAGGGTCGGAGACCCAGTACTTC
D gene: NA; clone size: few; J gene: TRBJ2-3; V gene: TRBV5-1; CDR3 protein: CASSWWVGTDTQYF; CDR3 DNA: TGCGCCAGCAGTTGGTGGGTCGGCACAGATACGCAGTATTTT
D gene: NA; clone size: many; J gene: TRBJ2-1; V gene: TRBV6-5; CDR3 protein: CASSDPYYNEQFF; CDR3 DNA: TGTGCCAGCAGTGACCCATATTATAATGAGCAGTTCTTC
D gene: NA; clone size: NA; J gene: TRBJ2-2; V gene: TRBV24-1; CDR3 protein: CATSDAWADTGELFF; CDR3 DNA: TGTGCCACCAGTGATGCGTGGGCGGACACCGGGGAGCTGTTTTTT
D gene: NA; clone size: many; J gene: TRBJ2-2; V gene: TRBV5-1; CDR3 protein: CASSLAVARELFF; CDR3 DNA: TGCGCCAGCAGCTTGGCCGTCGCGAGGGAGCTGTTTTTT
D gene: NA; clone size: NA; J gene: TRBJ2-7; V gene: TRBV14; CDR3 protein: CASSQSPSGEQYF; CDR3 DNA: TGTGCCAGCAGCCAATCCCCCTCAGGCGAGCAGTACTTC
D gene: NA; clone size: few; J gene: TRBJ2-2; V gene: TRBV7-9; CDR3 protein: CASSLGTGTSNTGELFF; CDR3 DNA: TGTGCCAGCAGCTTAGGGACCGGGACATCGAACACCGGGGAGCTGTTTTTT
D gene: TRBD1; clone size: many; J gene: TRBJ1-2; V gene: TRBV6-1; CDR3 protein: CASTPGQGKTRGYTF; CDR3 DNA: TGTGCCAGCACTCCCGGACAGGGGAAGACGCGAGGCTACACCTTC
D gene: NA; clone size: few; J gene: TRBJ2-1; V gene: TRBV27; CDR3 protein: CASSLVRGPYNEQFF; CDR3 DNA: TGTGCCAGCAGTTTAGTCCGGGGGCCTTACAATGAGCAGTTCTTC
D gene: TRBD1; clone size: NA; J gene: TRBJ2-1; V gene: TRBV7-9; CDR3 protein: CASSPYGGQGFYEQFF; CDR3 DNA: TGTGCCAGCAGCCCCTACGGGGGACAGGGGTTCTATGAGCAGTTCTTC
D gene: NA; clone size: few; J gene: TRBJ2-5; V gene: TRBV20-1; CDR3 protein: CSAKPLEKETQYF; CDR3 DNA: TGCAGTGCTAAGCCTTTAGAGAAAGAGACCCAGTACTTC
D gene: NA; clone size: many; J gene: TRBJ2-6; V gene: TRBV5-1; CDR3 protein: CASSFQRPGANVLTF; CDR3 DNA: TGCGCCAGCAGCTTCCAGCGACCTGGGGCCAACGTCCTGACTTTC
D gene: NA; clone size: many; J gene: TRBJ2-2; V gene: TRBV7-2; CDR3 protein: CASSFPHTGELFF; CDR3 DNA: TGTGCCAGCAGCTTTCCGCACACCGGGGAGCTGTTTTTT
D gene: NA; clone size: few; J gene: TRBJ1-3; V gene: TRBV12-3/TRBV12-4; CDR3 protein: CASSSRPGWGNTIYF; CDR3 DNA: TGTGCCAGCAGTTCCCGTCCGGGGTGGGGAAACACCATATATTTT
D gene: NA; clone size: NA; J gene: TRBJ2-2; V gene: TRBV11-2; CDR3 protein: CASSPQRGNTGELFF; CDR3 DNA: TGTGCCAGCAGCCCACAAAGGGGGAACACCGGGGAGCTGTTTTTT
D gene: TRBD2; clone size: few; J gene: TRBJ2-1; V gene: TRBV20-1; CDR3 protein: CSAKGSAGGVFRSYNEQFF; CDR3 DNA: TGCAGTGCTAAAGGATCAGCGGGAGGGGTGTTTCGGTCCTACAATGAGCAGTTCTTC
D gene: TRBD1; clone size: NA; J gene: TRBJ2-2; V gene: TRBV18; CDR3 protein: CASSTGQGTGGELFF; CDR3 DNA: TGTGCCAGCTCAACCGGACAGGGAACCGGCGGGGAGCTGTTTTTT
D gene: TRBD2; clone size: few; J gene: TRBJ2-1; V gene: TRBV7-6; CDR3 protein: CASSLPGRGDEQFF; CDR3 DNA: TGTGCCAGCAGCTTACCCGGGAGGGGGGATGAGCAGTTCTTC
D gene: TRBD1; clone size: few; J gene: TRBJ2-1; V gene: TRBV12-3/TRBV12-4; CDR3 protein: CASSMDRGQKGNEQFF; CDR3 DNA: TGTGCCAGCAGCATGGACAGGGGGCAGAAGGGCAATGAGCAGTTCTTC
D gene: NA; clone size: many; J gene: TRBJ1-1; V gene: TRBV5-6; CDR3 protein: CASSLVGGWYTEAFF; CDR3 DNA: TGTGCCAGCAGCTTGGTGGGGGGGTGGTACACTGAAGCTTTCTTT
D gene: NA; clone size: many; J gene: TRBJ1-2; V gene: TRBV7-9; CDR3 protein: CASSTNSYGYTF; CDR3 DNA: TGTGCCAGCAGCACCAACAGTTATGGCTACACCTTC
D gene: TRBD2; clone size: many; J gene: TRBJ2-1; V gene: TRBV12-3/TRBV12-4; CDR3 protein: CASSSKLAGNNEQFF; CDR3 DNA: TGTGCCAGCAGTTCCAAATTAGCGGGAAACAATGAGCAGTTCTTC
D gene: NA; clone size: few; J gene: TRBJ2-6; V gene: TRBV2; CDR3 protein: CASRVDSSGANVLTF; CDR3 DNA: TGTGCCAGCAGGGTCGACAGCTCTGGGGCCAACGTCCTGACTTTC
D gene: TRBD2; clone size: few; J gene: TRBJ2-3; V gene: TRBV10-3; CDR3 protein: CASSGGSVRTDTQYF; CDR3 DNA: TGTGCCAGCAGCGGGGGCAGCGTCAGGACAGATACGCAGTATTTT
D gene: TRBD2; clone size: NA; J gene: TRBJ2-1; V gene: TRBV5-1; CDR3 protein: CASSLVASGYTYNEQFF; CDR3 DNA: TGCGCCAGCAGCTTGGTGGCTAGCGGGTACACCTACAATGAGCAGTTCTTC
D gene: NA; clone size: NA; J gene: TRBJ2-2; V gene: TRBV20-1; CDR3 protein: CSAGGQSRTGELFF; CDR3 DNA: TGCAGTGCCGGGGGGCAGTCCCGCACCGGGGAGCTGTTTTTT
D gene: NA; clone size: few; J gene: TRBJ2-5; V gene: TRBV12-3/TRBV12-4; CDR3 protein: CASSLAPGRKETQYF; CDR3 DNA: TGTGCCAGCAGTTTAGCACCGGGACGGAAAGAGACCCAGTACTTC
D gene: NA; clone size: many; J gene: TRBJ1-4; V gene: TRBV6-1; CDR3 protein: CASSVGAPNEKLFF; CDR3 DNA: TGTGCCAGCAGTGTGGGGGCACCTAATGAAAAACTGTTTTTT